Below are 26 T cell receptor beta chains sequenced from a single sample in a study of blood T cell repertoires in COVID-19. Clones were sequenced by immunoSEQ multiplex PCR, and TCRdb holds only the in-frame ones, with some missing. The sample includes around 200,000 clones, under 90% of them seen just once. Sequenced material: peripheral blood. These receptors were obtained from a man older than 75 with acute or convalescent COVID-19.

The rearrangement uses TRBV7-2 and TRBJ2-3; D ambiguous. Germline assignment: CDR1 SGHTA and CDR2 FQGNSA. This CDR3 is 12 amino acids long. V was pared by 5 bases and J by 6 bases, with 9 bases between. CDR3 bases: TGTGCCAGCAGCGCCGTGCGTGATACGCAGTATTTT. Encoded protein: CASSAVRDTQYF. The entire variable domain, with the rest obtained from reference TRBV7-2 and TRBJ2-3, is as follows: GAGVSQSPSNKVTEKGKDVELRCDPISGHTALYWYRQSLGQGLEFLIYFQGNSAPDKSGLPSDRFSAERTGGSVSTLTIQRTQQEDSAVYLCASSAVRDTQYFGPGTRLTVL.

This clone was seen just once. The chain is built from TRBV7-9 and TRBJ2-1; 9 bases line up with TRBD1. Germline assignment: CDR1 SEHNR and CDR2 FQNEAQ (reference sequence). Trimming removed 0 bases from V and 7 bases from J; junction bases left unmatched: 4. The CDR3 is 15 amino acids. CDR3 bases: TGTGCCAGCAGCTTAGCAACAGGGGGCTGGAATGAGCAGTTCTTC. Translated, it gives CASSLATGGWNEQFF.

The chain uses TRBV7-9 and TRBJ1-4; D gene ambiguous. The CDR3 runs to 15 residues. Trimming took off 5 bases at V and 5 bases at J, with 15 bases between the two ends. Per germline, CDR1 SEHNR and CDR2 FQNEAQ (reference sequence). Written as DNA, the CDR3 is TGTGCCAGCAGCCGTGGGAGGTCTGAGAATGAAAAACTGTTTTTT. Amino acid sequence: CASSRGRSENEKLFF.

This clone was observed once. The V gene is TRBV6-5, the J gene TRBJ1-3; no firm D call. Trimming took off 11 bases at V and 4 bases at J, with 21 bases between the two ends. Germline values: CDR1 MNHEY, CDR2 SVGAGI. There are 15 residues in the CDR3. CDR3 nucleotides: TGTGCCGCAGGAGGGCCAAACGGACCCGGAAACACCATATATTTT. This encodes CAAGGPNGPGNTIYF.

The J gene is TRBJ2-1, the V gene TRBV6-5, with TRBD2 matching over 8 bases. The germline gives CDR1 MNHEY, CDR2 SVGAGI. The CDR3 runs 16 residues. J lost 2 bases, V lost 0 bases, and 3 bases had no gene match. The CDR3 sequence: CASSYSGTSAYNEQFF. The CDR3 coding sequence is TGTGCCAGCAGTTACTCGGGGACTAGTGCCTACAATGAGCAGTTCTTC.

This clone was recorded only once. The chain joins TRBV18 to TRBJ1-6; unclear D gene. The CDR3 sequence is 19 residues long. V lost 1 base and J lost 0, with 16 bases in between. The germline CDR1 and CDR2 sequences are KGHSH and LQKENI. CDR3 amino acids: CASSPRSVQPSSYNSPLHF. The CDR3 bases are TGTGCCAGCTCACCACGATCGGTACAGCCGAGCTCCTATAATTCACCCCTCCACTTT.

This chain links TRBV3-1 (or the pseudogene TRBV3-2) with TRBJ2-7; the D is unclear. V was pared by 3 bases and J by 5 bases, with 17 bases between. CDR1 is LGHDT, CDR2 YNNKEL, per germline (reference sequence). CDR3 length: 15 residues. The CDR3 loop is CASSHTGSLSNEQYF. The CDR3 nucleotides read TGTGCCAGCAGCCATACCGGGTCCCTTTCCAACGAGCAGTACTTC.

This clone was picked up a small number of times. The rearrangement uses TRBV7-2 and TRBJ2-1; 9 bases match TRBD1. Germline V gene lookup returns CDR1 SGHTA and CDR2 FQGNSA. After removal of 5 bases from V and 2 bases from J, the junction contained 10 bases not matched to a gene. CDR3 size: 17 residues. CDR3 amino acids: CASSKAATGGAYNEQFF. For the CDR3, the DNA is TGTGCCAGCAGCAAAGCGGCGACAGGGGGGGCCTACAATGAGCAGTTCTTC.

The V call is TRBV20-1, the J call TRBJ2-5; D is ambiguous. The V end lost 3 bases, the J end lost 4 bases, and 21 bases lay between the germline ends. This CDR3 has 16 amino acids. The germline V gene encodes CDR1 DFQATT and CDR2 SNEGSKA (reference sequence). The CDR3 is CSASLRIHSLGETQYF. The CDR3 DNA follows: TGCAGTGCTAGTCTGCGGATACATTCCCTGGGAGAGACCCAGTACTTC.

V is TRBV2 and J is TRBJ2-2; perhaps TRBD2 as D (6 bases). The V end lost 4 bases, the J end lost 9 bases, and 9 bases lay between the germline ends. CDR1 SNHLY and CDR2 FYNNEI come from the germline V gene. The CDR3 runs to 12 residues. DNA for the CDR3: TGTGCCAGCAGTGGGGGCGGGAGGGAGCTGTTTTTT. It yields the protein CASSGGGRELFF.

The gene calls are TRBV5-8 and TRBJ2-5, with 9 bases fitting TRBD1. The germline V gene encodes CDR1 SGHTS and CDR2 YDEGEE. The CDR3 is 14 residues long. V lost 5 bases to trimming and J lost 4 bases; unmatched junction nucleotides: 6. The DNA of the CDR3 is TGTGCCAGCAGGTGGACAGGGGCAGGAGAGACCCAGTACTTC. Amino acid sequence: CASRWTGAGETQYF.

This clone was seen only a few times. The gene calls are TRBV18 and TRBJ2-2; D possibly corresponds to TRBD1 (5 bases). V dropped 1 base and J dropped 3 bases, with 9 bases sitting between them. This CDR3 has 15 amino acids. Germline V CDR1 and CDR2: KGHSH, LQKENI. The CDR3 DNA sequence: TGTGCCAGCTCACCACGTACCAGGGACACCGGGGAGCTGTTTTTT. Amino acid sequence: CASSPRTRDTGELFF.

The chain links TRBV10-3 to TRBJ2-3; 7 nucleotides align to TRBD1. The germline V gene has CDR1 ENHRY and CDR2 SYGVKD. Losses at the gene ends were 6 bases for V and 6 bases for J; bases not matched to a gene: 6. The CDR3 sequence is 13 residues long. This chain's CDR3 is CAISQTGSDTQYF. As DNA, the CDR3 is TGTGCCATCAGCCAGACAGGGTCGGATACGCAGTATTTT.

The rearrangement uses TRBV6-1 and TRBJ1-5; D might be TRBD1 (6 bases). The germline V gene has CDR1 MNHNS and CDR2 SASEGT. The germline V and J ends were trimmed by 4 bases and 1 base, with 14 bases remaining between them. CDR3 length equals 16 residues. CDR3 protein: CASSVSGTLSNQPQHF. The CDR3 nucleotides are TGTGCCAGCAGTGTTTCCGGGACACTAAGCAATCAGCCCCAGCATTTT.

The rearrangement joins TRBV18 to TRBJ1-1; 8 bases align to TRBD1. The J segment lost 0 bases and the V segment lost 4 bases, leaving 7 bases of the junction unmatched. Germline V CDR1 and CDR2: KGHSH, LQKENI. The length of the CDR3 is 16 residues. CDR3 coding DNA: TGTGCCAGCTCACTACAGGGGGTGCCAATGAACACTGAAGCTTTCTTT. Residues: CASSLQGVPMNTEAFF.

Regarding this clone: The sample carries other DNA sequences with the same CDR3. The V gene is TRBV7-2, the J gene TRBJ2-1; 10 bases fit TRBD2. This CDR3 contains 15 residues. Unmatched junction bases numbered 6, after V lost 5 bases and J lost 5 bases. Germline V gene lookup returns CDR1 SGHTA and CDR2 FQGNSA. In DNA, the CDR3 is TGTGCCAGCAGCCCACTAGCGGGATACAACAATGAGCAGTTCTTC. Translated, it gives CASSPLAGYNNEQFF.

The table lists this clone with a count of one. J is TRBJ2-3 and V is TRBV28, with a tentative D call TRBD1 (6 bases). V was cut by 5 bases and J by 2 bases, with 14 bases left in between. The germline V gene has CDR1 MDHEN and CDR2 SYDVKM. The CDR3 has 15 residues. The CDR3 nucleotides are TGTGCCAGCAGTCCCCTTACAGGGAACACAGATACGCAGTATTTT. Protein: CASSPLTGNTDTQYF.

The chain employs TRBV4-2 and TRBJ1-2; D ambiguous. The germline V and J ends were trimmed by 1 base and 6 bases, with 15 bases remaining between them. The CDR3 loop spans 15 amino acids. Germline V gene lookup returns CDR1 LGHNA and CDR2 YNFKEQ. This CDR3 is CASSQAGFPGDGYTF. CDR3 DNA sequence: TGTGCCAGCAGCCAAGCTGGGTTCCCCGGGGATGGCTACACCTTC.

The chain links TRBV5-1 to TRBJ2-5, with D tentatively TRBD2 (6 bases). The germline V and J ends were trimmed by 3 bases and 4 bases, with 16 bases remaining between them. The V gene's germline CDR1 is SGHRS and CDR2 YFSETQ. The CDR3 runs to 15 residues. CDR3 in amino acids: CASSSVGGGGETQYF. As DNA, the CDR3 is TGCGCCAGCAGCTCCGTCGGGGGAGGAGGAGAGACCCAGTACTTC.

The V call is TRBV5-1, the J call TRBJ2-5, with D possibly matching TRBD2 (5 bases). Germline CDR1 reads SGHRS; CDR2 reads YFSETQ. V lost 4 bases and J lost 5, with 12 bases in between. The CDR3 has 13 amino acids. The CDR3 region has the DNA TGCGCCAGCAGCCCGACGGGGTGGGAGACCCAGTACTTC. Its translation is CASSPTGWETQYF.

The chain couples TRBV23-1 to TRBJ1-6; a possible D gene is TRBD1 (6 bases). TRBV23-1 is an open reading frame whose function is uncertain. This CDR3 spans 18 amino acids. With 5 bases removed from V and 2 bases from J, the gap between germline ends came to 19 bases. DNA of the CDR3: TGCGCCAGCAGTTCCCGACCCAGGGGACGGCCCTATAATTCACCCCTCCACTTT. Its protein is CASSSRPRGRPYNSPLHF.

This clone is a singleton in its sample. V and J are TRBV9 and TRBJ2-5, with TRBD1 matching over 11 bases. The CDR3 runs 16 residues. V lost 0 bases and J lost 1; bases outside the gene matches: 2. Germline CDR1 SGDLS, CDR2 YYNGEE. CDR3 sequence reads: CASSVGGQGVQETQYF. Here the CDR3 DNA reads TGTGCCAGCAGCGTAGGGGGACAGGGGGTCCAAGAGACCCAGTACTTC.

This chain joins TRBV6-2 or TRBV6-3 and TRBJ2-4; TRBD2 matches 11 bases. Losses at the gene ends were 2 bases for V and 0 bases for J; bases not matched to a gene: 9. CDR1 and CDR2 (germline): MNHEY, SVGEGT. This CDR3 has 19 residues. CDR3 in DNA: TGTGCCAGCAGTTACCCGGGACTAGCGGATGCGCTAGCCAAAAACATTCAGTACTTC. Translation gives CASSYPGLADALAKNIQYF.

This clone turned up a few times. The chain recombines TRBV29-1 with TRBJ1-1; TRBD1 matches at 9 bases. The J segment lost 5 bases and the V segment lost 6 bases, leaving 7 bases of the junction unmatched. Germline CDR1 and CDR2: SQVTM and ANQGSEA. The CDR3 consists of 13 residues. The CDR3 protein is CSVTGTGLTEAFF. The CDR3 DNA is TGCAGCGTAACCGGGACAGGGCTTACTGAAGCTTTCTTT.

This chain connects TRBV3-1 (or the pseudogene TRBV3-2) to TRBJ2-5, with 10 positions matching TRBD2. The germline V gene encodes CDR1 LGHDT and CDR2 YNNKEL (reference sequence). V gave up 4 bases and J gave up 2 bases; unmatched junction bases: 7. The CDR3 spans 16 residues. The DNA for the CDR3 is TGTGCCAGCAGCCCAGCGGGACTAGCGCCTCAAGAGACCCAGTACTTC. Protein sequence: CASSPAGLAPQETQYF.

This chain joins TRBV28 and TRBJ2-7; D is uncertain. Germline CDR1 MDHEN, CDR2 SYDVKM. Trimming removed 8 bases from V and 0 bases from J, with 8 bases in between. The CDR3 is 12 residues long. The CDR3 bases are TGTGCCAGCTTTACATTCTCCTACGAGCAGTACTTC. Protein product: CASFTFSYEQYF.